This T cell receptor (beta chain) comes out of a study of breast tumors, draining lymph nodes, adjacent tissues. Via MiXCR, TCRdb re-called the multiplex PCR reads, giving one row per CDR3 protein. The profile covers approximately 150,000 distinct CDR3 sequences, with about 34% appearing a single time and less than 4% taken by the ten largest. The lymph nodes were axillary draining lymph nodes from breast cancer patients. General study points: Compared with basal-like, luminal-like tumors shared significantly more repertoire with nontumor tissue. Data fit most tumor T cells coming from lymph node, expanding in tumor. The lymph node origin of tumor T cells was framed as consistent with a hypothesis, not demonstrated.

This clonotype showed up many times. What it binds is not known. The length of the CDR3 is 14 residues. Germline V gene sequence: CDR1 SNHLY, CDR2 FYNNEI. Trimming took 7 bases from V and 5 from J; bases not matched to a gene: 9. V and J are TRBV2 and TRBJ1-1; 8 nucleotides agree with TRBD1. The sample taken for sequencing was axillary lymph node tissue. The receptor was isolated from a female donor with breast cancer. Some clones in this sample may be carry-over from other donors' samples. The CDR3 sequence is CASKGQGAGTEAFF. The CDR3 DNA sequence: TGTGCCAGCAAAGGGCAGGGGGCTGGAACTGAAGCTTTCTTT.